The T cell receptor (beta chain) described here comes from a study of cytomegalovirus exposure and HLA in healthy donors. At the level of the study: Earlier results showed roughly 120 million unique TCR beta sequences derived from about 179 million T cells. There were over 350 genotyped donors. Of these, roughly 80% fell in the genetic ancestry cluster associated with self-reported Caucasian donors. Study-level points and caveats: Some TCR beta chains (around 180 of them) were listed as cytomegalovirus-associated.

About this clone: Its specificity is not known.

The study ran its PCR with 60 Vbeta and 13 Jbeta primers. As processed by the authors: Later, an analysis found tens of millions of unique TCR beta chains, and around 12 million of these were shared. Method: immunoSEQ multiplex PCR; TCRdb's copy keeps in-frame clones and lacks some. The DNA was the basis for D and trimming; V, J and clone size are from that table. The sample yields roughly 98,000 clones, approximately 80% seen once. Source material: PBMCs. The sequence was obtained from a man aged 40-49 years in good health and CMV-seronegative.

CDR3 amino acids: CASSSQAGTGANEQFF. DNA of the CDR3: TGTGCCAGCAGCTCCCAGGCCGGGACAGGGGCCAATGAGCAGTTCTTC. V and J are TRBV9 and TRBJ2-1; 10 nucleotides agree with TRBD1. Germline CDR1 is SGDLS and CDR2 is YYNGEE. J lost 6 bases, V lost 4 bases, and 10 bases had no gene match. The CDR3 sequence is 16 residues long.